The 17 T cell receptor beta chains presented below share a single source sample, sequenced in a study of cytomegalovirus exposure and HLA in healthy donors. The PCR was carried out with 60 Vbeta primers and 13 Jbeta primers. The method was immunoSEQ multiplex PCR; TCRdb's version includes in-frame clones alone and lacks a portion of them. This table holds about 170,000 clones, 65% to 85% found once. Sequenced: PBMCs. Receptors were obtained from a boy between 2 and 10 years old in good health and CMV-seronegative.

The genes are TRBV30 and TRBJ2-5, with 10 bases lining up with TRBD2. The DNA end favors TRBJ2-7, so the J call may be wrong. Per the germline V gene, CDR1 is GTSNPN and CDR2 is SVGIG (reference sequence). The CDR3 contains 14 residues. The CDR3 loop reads CAWSGGTSAYEQYF. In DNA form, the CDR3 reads TGTGCCTGGAGTGGGGGGACTAGCGCCTACGAGCAGTACTTC.

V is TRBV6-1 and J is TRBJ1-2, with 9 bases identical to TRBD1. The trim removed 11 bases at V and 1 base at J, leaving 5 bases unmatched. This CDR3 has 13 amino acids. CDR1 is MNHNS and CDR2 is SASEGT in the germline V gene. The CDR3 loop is CAGRQGVNYGYTF. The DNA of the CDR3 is TGTGCCGGAAGACAGGGGGTTAACTATGGCTACACCTTC.

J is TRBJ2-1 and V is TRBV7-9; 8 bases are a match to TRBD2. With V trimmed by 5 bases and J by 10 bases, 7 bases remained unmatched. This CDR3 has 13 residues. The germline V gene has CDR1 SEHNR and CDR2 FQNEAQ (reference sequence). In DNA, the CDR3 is TGTGCCAGCAGCCCCGGGGGGGCGGAAGAGCAGTTCTTC. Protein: CASSPGGAEEQFF.

CDR3 in amino acids: CASSTTGEGYGYTF. CDR3 coding DNA: TGTGCCAGCAGCACGACAGGGGAGGGCTATGGCTACACCTTC. V and J are TRBV9 and TRBJ1-2; 8 nucleotides line up with TRBD1. CDR3 length: 14 residues. Germline CDR1 reads SGDLS; CDR2 reads YYNGEE. With V trimmed by 4 bases and J by 4 bases, 6 bases remained unmatched. Drawing the rest from reference TRBV9 and TRBJ1-2, the complete variable domain is DSGVTQTPKHLITATGQRVTLRCSPRSGDLSVYWYQQSLDQGLQFLIQYYNGEERAKGNILERFSAQQFPDLHSELNLSSLELGDSALYFCASSTTGEGYGYTFGSGTRLTVV.

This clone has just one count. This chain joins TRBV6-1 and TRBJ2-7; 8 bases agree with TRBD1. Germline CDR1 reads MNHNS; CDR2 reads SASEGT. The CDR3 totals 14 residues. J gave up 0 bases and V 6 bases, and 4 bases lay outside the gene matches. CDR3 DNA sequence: TGTGCCAGCAGGCAAACAGGGGGCTCCTACGAGCAGTACGTC. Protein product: CASRQTGGSYEQYV.

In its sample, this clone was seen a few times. This CDR3 reads CASSLAYDNEQFF. The DNA for the CDR3 is TGTGCCAGCAGCTTAGCGTATGACAATGAGCAGTTCTTC. The chain joins TRBV7-2 to TRBJ2-1; D gene uncertain. V shed 0 bases and J shed 5 bases, with 5 bases lying between them. Germline assignment: CDR1 SGHTA and CDR2 FQGNSA. CDR3 length: 13 amino acids.

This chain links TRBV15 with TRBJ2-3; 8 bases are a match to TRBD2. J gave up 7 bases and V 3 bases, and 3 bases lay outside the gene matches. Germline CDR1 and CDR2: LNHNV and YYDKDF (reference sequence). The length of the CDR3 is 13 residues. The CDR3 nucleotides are TGTGCCACCAGCAGCGGGAGGGCATATACGCAGTATTTT. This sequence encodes CATSSGRAYTQYF. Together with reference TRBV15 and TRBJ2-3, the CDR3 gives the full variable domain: DAMVIQNPRYQVTQFGKPVTLSCSQTLNHNVMYWYQQKSSQAPKLLFHYYDKDFNNEADTPDNFQSRRPNTSFCFLDIRSPGLGDTAMYLCATSSGRAYTQYFGPGTRLTVL.

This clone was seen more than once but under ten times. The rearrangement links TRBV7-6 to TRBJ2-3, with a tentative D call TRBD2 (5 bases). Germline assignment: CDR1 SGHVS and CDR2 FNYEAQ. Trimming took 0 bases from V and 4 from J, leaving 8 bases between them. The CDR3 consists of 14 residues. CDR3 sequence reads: CASSLALASDTQYF. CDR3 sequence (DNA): TGTGCCAGCAGCTTAGCTCTAGCATCAGATACGCAGTATTTT.

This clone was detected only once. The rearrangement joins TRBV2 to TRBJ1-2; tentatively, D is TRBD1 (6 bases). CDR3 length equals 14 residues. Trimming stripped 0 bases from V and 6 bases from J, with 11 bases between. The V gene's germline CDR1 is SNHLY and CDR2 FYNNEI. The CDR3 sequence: CASSEAKGGNGYTF. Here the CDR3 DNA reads TGTGCCAGCAGTGAAGCCAAGGGGGGGAATGGCTACACCTTC.

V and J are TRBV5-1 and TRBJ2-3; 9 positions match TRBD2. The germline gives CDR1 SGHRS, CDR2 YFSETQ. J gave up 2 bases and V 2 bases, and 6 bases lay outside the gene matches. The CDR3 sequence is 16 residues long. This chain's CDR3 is CASSLEAGGNTDTQYF. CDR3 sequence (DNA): TGCGCCAGCAGCTTAGAAGCGGGGGGTAACACAGATACGCAGTATTTT. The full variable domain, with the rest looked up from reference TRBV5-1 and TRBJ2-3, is KAGVTQTPRYLIKTRGQQVTLSCSPISGHRSVSWYQQTPGQGLQFLFEYFSETQRNKGNFPGRFSGRQFSNSRSEMNVSTLELGDSALYLCASSLEAGGNTDTQYFGPGTRLTVL.

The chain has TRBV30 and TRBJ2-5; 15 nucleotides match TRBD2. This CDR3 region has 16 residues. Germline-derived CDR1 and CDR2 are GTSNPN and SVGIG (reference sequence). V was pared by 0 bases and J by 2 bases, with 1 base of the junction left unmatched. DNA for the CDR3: TGTGCCTGGAGTGTCGGACTAGCGGGGGGGCAAGAGACCCAGTACTTC. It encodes CAWSVGLAGGQETQYF.

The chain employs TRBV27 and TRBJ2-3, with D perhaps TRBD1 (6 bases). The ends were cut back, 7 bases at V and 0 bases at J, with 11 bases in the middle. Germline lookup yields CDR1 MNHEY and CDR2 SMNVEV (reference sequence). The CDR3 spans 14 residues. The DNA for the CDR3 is TGTGCCAGCAACAACAGGGCTAGCACAGATACGCAGTATTTT. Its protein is CASNNRASTDTQYF.

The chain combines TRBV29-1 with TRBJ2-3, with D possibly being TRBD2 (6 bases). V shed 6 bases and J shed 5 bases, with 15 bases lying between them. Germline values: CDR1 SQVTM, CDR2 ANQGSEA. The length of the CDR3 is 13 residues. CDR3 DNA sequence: TGCAGCGTCGGTAGCGGTTTTGGAGATACGCAGTATTTT. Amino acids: CSVGSGFGDTQYF.

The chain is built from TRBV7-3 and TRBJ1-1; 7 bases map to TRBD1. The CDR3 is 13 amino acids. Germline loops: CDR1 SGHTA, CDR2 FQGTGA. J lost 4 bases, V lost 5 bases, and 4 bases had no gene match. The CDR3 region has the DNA TGTGCCAGCAGCCCATCAGGGGGCACTGAAGCTTTCTTT. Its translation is CASSPSGGTEAFF. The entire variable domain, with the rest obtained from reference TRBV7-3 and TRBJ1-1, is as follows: GAGVSQTPSNKVTEKGKYVELRCDPISGHTALYWYRQSLGQGPEFLIYFQGTGAADDSGLPNDRFFAVRPEGSVSTLKIQRTERGDSAVYLCASSPSGGTEAFFGQGTRLTVV.

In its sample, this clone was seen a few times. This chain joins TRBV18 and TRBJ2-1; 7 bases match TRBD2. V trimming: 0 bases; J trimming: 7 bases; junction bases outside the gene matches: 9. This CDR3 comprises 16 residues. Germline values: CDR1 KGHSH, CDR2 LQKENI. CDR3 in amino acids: CASSPPAGDSRNEQFF. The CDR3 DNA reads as TGTGCCAGCTCACCACCGGCGGGAGACTCGAGGAATGAGCAGTTCTTC.

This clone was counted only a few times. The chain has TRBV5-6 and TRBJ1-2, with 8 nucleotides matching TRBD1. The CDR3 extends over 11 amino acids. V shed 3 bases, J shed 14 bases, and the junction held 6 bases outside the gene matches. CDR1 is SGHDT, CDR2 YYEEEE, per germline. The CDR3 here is CASSYGQGNTF. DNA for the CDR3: TGTGCCAGCAGCTACGGACAGGGCAATACCTTC.

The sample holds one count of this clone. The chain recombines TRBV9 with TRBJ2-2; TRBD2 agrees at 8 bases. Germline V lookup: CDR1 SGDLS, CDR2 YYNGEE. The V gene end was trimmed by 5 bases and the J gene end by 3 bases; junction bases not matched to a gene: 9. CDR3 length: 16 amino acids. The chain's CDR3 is CASSRSGGDYTGELFF. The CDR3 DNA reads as TGTGCCAGCAGTAGAAGCGGGGGAGATTACACCGGGGAGCTGTTTTTT.